This T cell receptor (beta chain) was sequenced during a study of T-cell memory formation after mild COVID-19. General study findings and limits: There was a balanced CD4/CD8 profile in clones contracting day 15 to 85, and later expanders leaned CD4+.

This CDR3 is built from 15 residues. The germline V gene has CDR1 GTSNPN and CDR2 SVGIG (reference sequence). The junction had 6 bases not matched to a gene; V was cut back by 2 bases and J by 3 bases. Worth noting for this clonotype: As yet, its antigen is unknown.

cDNA libraries for TCR alpha and TCR beta, carrying sample barcodes and UMIs, came from 5'RACE with constant-segment primers. Using its own MiXCR run on the 5' RACE reads, TCRdb lists one record per CDR3 protein. The data show more than 120,000 distinct CDR3 sequences, about 5.5% seen once. The chain carries TRBV30 and TRBJ2-5; 10 bases line up with TRBD1. The sample was PBMCs or a T cell subset sorted from them (not recorded which). The clonotype comes from an adult woman who had mild COVID-19 (a few samples of this study predate the infection). Cell type and time point are not known. CDR3 region: CAWSPFGQGEETQYF. The CDR3 bases are TGTGCCTGGAGTCCCTTCGGACAGGGGGAAGAGACCCAGTACTTC.